This T cell receptor (beta chain) was found in a study of blood T cell repertoires in COVID-19. The authors' processing: The assay estimated nucleated cells by amplifying reference gene primers. Method: immunoSEQ multiplex PCR; TCRdb's copy keeps in-frame clones and lacks some. Clone size and the V and J calls come from that table; the DNA yielded D and trimming. The data contain about 310,000 clones, 70% to 90% of them singletons. Participants spanned ages roughly 18 to 90 years and resided in roughly 22 US areas. Clinical histories supplied by participants themselves formed the basis of cohort assignment. Symptom resolution, clearance, or two negative PCRs marked the recovered donors of Cohort 3. CDR3 length: 19 residues. V gave up 2 bases and J gave up 0 bases; unmatched junction bases: 8. Germline-derived CDR1 and CDR2 are SGHNT and YYREEE (reference sequence).

The rearrangement uses TRBV5-4 and TRBJ2-6; TRBD2 agrees at 10 bases. The sample was PBMCs or T cells enriched from blood (not recorded which). This TCR was recovered from a man aged 30 to 39 who had recovered from COVID-19. The CDR3 spells CASSFSPGLAASGANVLTF. The CDR3, as DNA: TGTGCCAGCAGCTTCAGTCCCGGACTAGCGGCCTCTGGGGCCAACGTCCTGACTTTC.